This is a list of T cell receptor beta chains from one sample in a study of tumor-infiltrating lymphocytes in oesophageal squamous cell carcinoma. Each CDR3 protein is one row after TCRdb ran MiXCR on the PCR reads. The sample holds 15,000 to 20,000 distinct CDR3 sequences, 35% to 45% seen once. Source material: normal esophageal tissue next to the tumor. The receptors were sampled from a female donor with esophageal squamous cell carcinoma. The CDR3 runs from the conserved cysteine through the conserved F or W. D genes are given only for firm matches. Size values are once, few and many counts, or a class for expanded clones, and some rows have none.

>-|TRBJ2-1|15|few|TRBV7-6
TGTGCCAGCGGAACGAGAGCACCCCGGGACAATGAGCAGTTCTTC
CASGTRAPRDNEQFF
>TRBD2|TRBJ2-3|16|-|TRBV9
TGTGCCAGCAGCCCCCTCGGGAGCGGGGGGTCAGATACGCAGTATTTT
CASSPLGSGGSDTQYF
>TRBD2|TRBJ2-1|15|-|TRBV7-9
TGTGCCAGCAGCTTAGGGACTAGCGGGATCTATGAGCAGTTCTTC
CASSLGTSGIYEQFF
>-|TRBJ2-7|14|-|TRBV7-6
TGTGCCAGCAGCTTAGTCGGCAGCTCCTACGAGCAGTACTTC
CASSLVGSSYEQYF
>-|TRBJ2-2|13|-|TRBV7-2
TGTGCCCACAGGGTATCGGGTGACGGGGAGCTGTTTTTT
CAHRVSGDGELFF
>-|TRBJ2-3|14|-|TRBV7-2
TGTGCCAGCAGCTTAAATGGGAACACAGATACGCAGTATTTT
CASSLNGNTDTQYF
>-|TRBJ1-1|12|-|TRBV2
TGTGCCAGCAGTGAAAAACACATTGAAGCTTTCTTT
CASSEKHIEAFF
>-|TRBJ1-6|15|many|TRBV6-1
TGTGCCAGCAGTATCCTGGGAGGCAAGAAGTCACCCCTCCACTTT
CASSILGGKKSPLHF
>-|TRBJ1-1|13|-|TRBV30
TGTGCCTGGAGTGTATGGAGAAACACTGAAGCTTTCTTT
CAWSVWRNTEAFF
>-|TRBJ1-6|15|medium-sized|TRBV7-2
TGTGCCAGCAGCTTAGTTCCAGGGAGTGATTCACCCCTCCACTTT
CASSLVPGSDSPLHF
>-|TRBJ2-1|15|-|TRBV6-9
TGTGCCAGCAGTTATGGGAGAAACCCAAACAATGAGCAGTTCTTC
CASSYGRNPNNEQFF
>-|TRBJ2-5|13|-|TRBV7-4
TGTGCCAGCAGCTTATTTATGTGGGAGACCCAGTACTTC
CASSLFMWETQYF
>-|TRBJ2-2|17|medium-sized|TRBV7-2
TGTGCCAGCAGCTTAGGAGGACAGTTGCGGGGCACCGGGGAGCTGTTTTTT
CASSLGGQLRGTGELFF
>TRBD1|TRBJ2-7|16|-|TRBV7-2
TGTGCCAGCAGCTTAGGAGGGGCAGGGGGTCTTTACGAGCAGTACTTC
CASSLGGAGGLYEQYF
>TRBD1|TRBJ1-2|14|many|TRBV5-1
TGCGCCAGCAGCCGGGGGACAGAACGCTATGGCTACACCTTC
CASSRGTERYGYTF